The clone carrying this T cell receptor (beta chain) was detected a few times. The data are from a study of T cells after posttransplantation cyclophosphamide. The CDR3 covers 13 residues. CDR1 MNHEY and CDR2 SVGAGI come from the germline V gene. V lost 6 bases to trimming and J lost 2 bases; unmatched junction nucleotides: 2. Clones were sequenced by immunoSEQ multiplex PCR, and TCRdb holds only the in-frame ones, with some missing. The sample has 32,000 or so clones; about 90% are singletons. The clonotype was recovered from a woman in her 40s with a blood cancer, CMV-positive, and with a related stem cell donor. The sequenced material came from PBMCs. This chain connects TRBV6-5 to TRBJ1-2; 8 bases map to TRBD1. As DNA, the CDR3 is TGTGCCAGCAGCCGGGACAGGAACTATGGCTACACCTTC. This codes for CASSRDRNYGYTF.